This passage covers 14 T cell receptor beta chains from one sample sequenced in a study of cytomegalovirus exposure and HLA in healthy donors. Primers: 60 Vbeta forward and 13 Jbeta reverse. Repertoires were generated with immunoSEQ multiplex PCR, while TCRdb's copy carries only in-frame clones and drops some. The table includes some 65,000 clones, roughly 70% detected once. Sequencing used PBMCs. These receptors originate from a woman in her thirties in good health and CMV-seronegative.

This chain uses TRBV2 with TRBJ1-2; TRBD1 matches at 9 bases. There are 14 residues in the CDR3. Unmatched junction bases numbered 7, after V lost 5 bases and J lost 6 bases. From germline, CDR1 is SNHLY and CDR2 FYNNEI. The CDR3, as DNA: TGTGCCAGCAGTTATGACAGGGGGATAAATGGCTACACCTTC. Translating it yields CASSYDRGINGYTF.

This chain uses TRBV19 with TRBJ1-1; 7 nucleotides align to TRBD1. Germline V gives CDR1 LNHDA, CDR2 SQIVND (reference sequence). CDR3 length: 14 residues. With 3 bases clipped from V and 0 bases from J, the junction kept 1 base outside the gene matches. CDR3 in DNA: TGTGCCAGTAGTATCGGGACAGTGAACACTGAAGCTTTCTTT. Encoded protein: CASSIGTVNTEAFF.

This chain links TRBV10-3 with TRBJ1-6; D is perhaps TRBD1 (6 bases). Looked up from germline, CDR1 is ENHRY and CDR2 is SYGVKD. The V end lost 4 bases, the J end lost 6 bases, and 13 bases lay between the germline ends. CDR3 size: 15 residues. The CDR3 reads CAISAGALVNSPLHF. The CDR3 DNA sequence: TGTGCCATCAGTGCAGGGGCGCTCGTTAATTCACCCCTCCACTTT.

This chain connects TRBV2 to TRBJ2-7; 10 bases align to TRBD1. The CDR3 sequence is 14 residues long. V was clipped by 5 bases and J by 3 bases; unmatched bases: 4. Germline CDR1 SNHLY, CDR2 FYNNEI. The CDR3, as DNA: TGTGCCAGCAGTTCCGGGACAGGGGTCTACGAGCAGTACTTC. It codes for CASSSGTGVYEQYF.

This chain joins TRBV5-4 and TRBJ2-1; a possible D gene is TRBD2 (5 bases). Per germline, CDR1 SGHNT and CDR2 YYREEE (reference sequence). Trimming left V 4 bases short and J 4 bases short, with 9 bases between. CDR3 length equals 13 residues. The CDR3 DNA is TGTGCCAGCAGCCGGGGAAGATACAATGAGCAGTTCTTC. This sequence encodes CASSRGRYNEQFF.

This chain links TRBV7-2 with TRBJ2-3; TRBD2 matches 7 bases. Germline V gene sequence: CDR1 SGHTA, CDR2 FQGNSA. Unmatched junction bases numbered 6, after V lost 5 bases and J lost 1 base. The CDR3 loop spans 15 amino acids. CDR3 in DNA: TGTGCCAGCAGCCCCCCCGCGGGGGGCACAGATACGCAGTATTTT. It translates to CASSPPAGGTDTQYF.

Only a few counts were recorded for this clone. The genes are TRBV5-4 and TRBJ1-2; TRBD1 agrees at 7 bases. The ends lost 0 bases at V and 2 bases at J; junction bases unmatched: 13. CDR1 and CDR2 (germline): SGHNT, YYREEE (reference sequence). The CDR3 consists of 18 residues. The CDR3 DNA reads as TGTGCCAGCAGCTTGGGTTATAGGACAGGTGGAAAAAACTATGGCTACACCTTC. Its protein is CASSLGYRTGGKNYGYTF.

This clone showed up just a few times. The chain carries TRBV7-2 and TRBJ1-1; D gene uncertain. Trimming shortened V by 4 bases and J by 1 base, and 13 bases separated the two germline ends. The germline CDR1 and CDR2 sequences are SGHTA and FQGNSA. This CDR3 region has 15 residues. The DNA of the CDR3 is TGTGCCAGCAGCTCGGTCCGGCGGTCGAACACTGAAGCTTTCTTT. This codes for CASSSVRRSNTEAFF. The entire variable domain, with the rest obtained from reference TRBV7-2 and TRBJ1-1, is as follows: GAGVSQSPSNKVTEKGKDVELRCDPISGHTALYWYRQSLGQGLEFLIYFQGNSAPDKSGLPSDRFSAERTGGSVSTLTIQRTQQEDSAVYLCASSSVRRSNTEAFFGQGTRLTVV.

The chain couples TRBV18 to TRBJ1-2; D is ambiguous. The CDR3 consists of 14 residues. The V and J ends lost 8 bases and 4 bases respectively, with 17 bases between them. CDR1 and CDR2 (germline): KGHSH, LQKENI. The CDR3: CASTAGRVGYGYTF. The CDR3 coding sequence is TGTGCCAGCACCGCGGGGAGGGTAGGCTATGGCTACACCTTC.

This rearrangement joins TRBV5-1 to TRBJ2-5, with 8 bases that match TRBD2. V gave up 4 bases and J gave up 5 bases; unmatched junction bases: 4. Germline CDR1 SGHRS, CDR2 YFSETQ. The CDR3 runs to 13 residues. CDR3 DNA sequence: TGCGCCAGCAGCCCGCGGGGGGTTGAGACCCAGTACTTC. Protein product: CASSPRGVETQYF.

V usage is TRBV29-1 and J usage is TRBJ1-1, with TRBD1 matching 8 bases. V lost 4 bases, J lost 6 bases, and 10 bases stayed unmatched. The germline V gene encodes CDR1 SQVTM and CDR2 ANQGSEA. The length of the CDR3 is 14 residues. The CDR3 coding sequence is TGCAGCGTTGGGACAGGGAATATGGATCCTGAAGCTTTCTTT. Protein: CSVGTGNMDPEAFF.

The chain uses TRBV27 and TRBJ1-6, with TRBD1 matching over 10 bases. The germline V gene has CDR1 MNHEY and CDR2 SMNVEV (reference sequence). The CDR3 runs to 15 residues. The V and J ends lost 6 bases and 10 bases, in that order; junction bases with no gene match: 9. CDR3 nucleotides: TGTGCCAGCAGCGTAACCGGGACAGGGGCATCACCCCTCCACTTT. It specifies CASSVTGTGASPLHF.

V is TRBV7-9 and J is TRBJ2-5; 9 bases line up with TRBD2. J was trimmed by 1 base and V by 4 bases; bases with no gene match: 4. This CDR3 spans 15 amino acids. CDR1 is SEHNR, CDR2 FQNEAQ, per germline (reference sequence). DNA for the CDR3: TGTGCCAGCAGCTCGCGGGGGGGCACCCAAGAGACCCAGTACTTC. The encoded protein is CASSSRGGTQETQYF.

The chain is built from TRBV14 and TRBJ1-2; D may be TRBD1 (6 bases). Trimming took off 4 bases at V and 2 bases at J, with 11 bases between the two ends. In germline, CDR1 is SGHDN, CDR2 FVKESK. This CDR3 contains 14 residues. This chain's CDR3 is CASSPHRANYGYTF. The DNA for the CDR3 is TGTGCCAGCAGCCCACACAGGGCAAACTATGGCTACACCTTC.